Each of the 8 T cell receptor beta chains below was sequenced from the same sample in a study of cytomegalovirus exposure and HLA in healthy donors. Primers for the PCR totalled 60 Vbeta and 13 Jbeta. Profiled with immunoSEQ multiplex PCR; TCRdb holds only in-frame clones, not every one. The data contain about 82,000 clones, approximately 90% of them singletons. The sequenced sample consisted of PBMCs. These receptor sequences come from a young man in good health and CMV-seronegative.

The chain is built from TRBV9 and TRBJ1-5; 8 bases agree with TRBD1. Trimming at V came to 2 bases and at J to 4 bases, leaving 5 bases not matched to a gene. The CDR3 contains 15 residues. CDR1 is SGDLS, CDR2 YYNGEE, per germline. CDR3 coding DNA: TGTGCCAGCAGCGTGTCGGGACAGGAGAATCAGCCCCAGCATTTT. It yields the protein CASSVSGQENQPQHF. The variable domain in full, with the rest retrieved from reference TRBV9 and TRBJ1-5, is DSGVTQTPKHLITATGQRVTLRCSPRSGDLSVYWYQQSLDQGLQFLIQYYNGEERAKGNILERFSAQQFPDLHSELNLSSLELGDSALYFCASSVSGQENQPQHFGDGTRLSIL.

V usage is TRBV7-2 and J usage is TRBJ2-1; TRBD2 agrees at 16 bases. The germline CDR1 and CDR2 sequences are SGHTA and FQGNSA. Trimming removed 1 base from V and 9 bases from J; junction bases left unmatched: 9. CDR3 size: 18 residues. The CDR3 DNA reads TGTGCCAGCAGCTTAGGGGGACTAGCGGGAGGGCCAACGAGTGAGCAGTTCTTC. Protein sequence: CASSLGGLAGGPTSEQFF.

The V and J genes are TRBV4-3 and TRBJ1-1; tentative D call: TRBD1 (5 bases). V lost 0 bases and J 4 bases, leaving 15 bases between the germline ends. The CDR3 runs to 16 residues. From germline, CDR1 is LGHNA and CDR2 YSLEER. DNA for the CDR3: TGCGCCAGCAGCCAAGATCTTGTCGGGGGAAGCACTGAAGCTTTCTTT. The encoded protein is CASSQDLVGGSTEAFF.

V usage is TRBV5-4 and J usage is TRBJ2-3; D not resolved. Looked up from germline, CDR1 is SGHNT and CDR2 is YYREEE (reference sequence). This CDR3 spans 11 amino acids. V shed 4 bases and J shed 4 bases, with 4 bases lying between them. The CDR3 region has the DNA TGTGCCAGCAGCACATCAGATACGCAGTATTTT. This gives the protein CASSTSDTQYF.

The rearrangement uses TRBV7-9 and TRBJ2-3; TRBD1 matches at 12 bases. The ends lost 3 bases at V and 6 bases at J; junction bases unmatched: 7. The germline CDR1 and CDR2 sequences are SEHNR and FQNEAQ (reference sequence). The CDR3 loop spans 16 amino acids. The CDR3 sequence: CASSFPGQGAPDTQYF. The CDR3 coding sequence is TGTGCCAGCAGCTTTCCGGGACAGGGGGCGCCTGATACGCAGTATTTT. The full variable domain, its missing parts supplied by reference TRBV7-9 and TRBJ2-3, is DTGVSQNPRHKITKRGQNVTFRCDPISEHNRLYWYRQTLGQGPEFLTYFQNEAQLEKSRLLSDRFSAERPKGSFSTLEIQRTEQGDSAMYLCASSFPGQGAPDTQYFGPGTRLTVL.

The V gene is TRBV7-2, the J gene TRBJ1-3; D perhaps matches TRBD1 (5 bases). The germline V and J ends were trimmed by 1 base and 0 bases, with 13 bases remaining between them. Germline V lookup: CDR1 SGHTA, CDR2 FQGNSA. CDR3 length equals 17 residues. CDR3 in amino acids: CASSLGGWTSSGNTIYF. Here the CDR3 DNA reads TGTGCCAGCAGCTTAGGCGGCTGGACAAGCTCTGGAAACACCATATATTTT.

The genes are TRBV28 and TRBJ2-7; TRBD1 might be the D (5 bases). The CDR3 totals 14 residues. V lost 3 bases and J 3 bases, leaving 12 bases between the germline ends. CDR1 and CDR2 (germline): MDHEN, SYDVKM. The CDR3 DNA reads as TGTGCCAGCAGTTTCGCAGGCAGGGTCTACGAGCAGTACTTC. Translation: CASSFAGRVYEQYF.

CDR3 sequence: CAWSVGTPSGNTIYF. As DNA, the CDR3 is TGTGCCTGGAGCGTCGGGACACCCTCTGGAAACACCATATATTTT. The rearrangement joins TRBV30 to TRBJ1-3; a possible D gene is TRBD1 (6 bases). This CDR3 region has 15 residues. From germline, CDR1 is GTSNPN and CDR2 SVGIG (reference sequence). Between the trimmed V and J ends, which lost 3 bases and 0 bases, there was a span of 12 bases.